This is a list of T cell receptor beta chains from one sample in a study of cytomegalovirus exposure and HLA in healthy donors. Profiling relied on immunoSEQ multiplex PCR, and the TCRdb table lists in-frame clones only, not all of them. The sample has some 150,000 clones, approximately 86% seen once. Sequenced material: PBMCs. All receptors come from a man aged 18-30 years in good health and CMV-seropositive. CDR3s include the opening cysteine and the closing phenylalanine or tryptophan. D genes are given only for firm matches. Not every row has a clone size; where given, it reads once, few, many or a size class.

V,size,D,J,DNA,CDR3
TRBV21-1,-,-,TRBJ1-2,TGTGCCAGCAGCTCACGGACAGGGGCAAATGGCTACACCTTC,CASSSRTGANGYTF
TRBV14,once,-,TRBJ2-1,TGTGCCAGCAGCCCCGAAGCTTACAATGAGCAGTTCTTC,CASSPEAYNEQFF
TRBV6-1,-,TRBD1,TRBJ2-7,TGTGCCAGCAGGAACCGGGACAGCCCCGTGCAGTACTTC,CASRNRDSPVQYF
TRBV25-1,-,TRBD1,TRBJ2-5,TGTGCCTCAGAGTGGACAGGGGGCGCAGAGACCCAGTACTTC,CASEWTGGAETQYF
TRBV18,few,-,TRBJ1-2,TGTGCCAGCTCACCCGCACCAGGGGAAGGATATGGCTACACCTTC,CASSPAPGEGYGYTF
TRBV4-1,once,-,TRBJ2-7,TGCGCCAGCAGCCACGGTCAGTTTTCGGGGTACGAGCAGTACTTC,CASSHGQFSGYEQYF
TRBV19,-,-,TRBJ1-2,TGTGCCAGTAGTATTGGAGGACCGACCAACTATGGCTACACCTTC,CASSIGGPTNYGYTF
TRBV11-2,-,-,TRBJ2-2,TGTGCCAGCAGCTTAGGACGCGGACAGATCACCGGGGAGCTGTTTTTT,CASSLGRGQITGELFF
TRBV18,-,TRBD1,TRBJ2-1,TGTGCCAGCTCTGTCGGGGACAGGAGAGAGCAGTTCTTC,CASSVGDRREQFF
TRBV30,once,TRBD1,TRBJ2-7,TGTGCCTGCATAAGGACAGGGACAACCTACGAGCAGTACTTC,CACIRTGTTYEQYF
TRBV5-1,-,TRBD1,TRBJ1-2,TGCGCCAGCAGCCCTACCGGACAGGTCGAAACTAACTATGGCTACACCTTC,CASSPTGQVETNYGYTF
TRBV5-1,few,-,TRBJ2-7,TGCGCCAGCAGCTTGGCCCCTGGACAGTCCTACGAGCAGTACTTC,CASSLAPGQSYEQYF
TRBV7-9,-,-,TRBJ1-1,TGTGCCAGCAGCTCCCCCACAGGGTTGGGCACTGAAGCTTTCTTT,CASSSPTGLGTEAFF
TRBV19,-,-,TRBJ1-5,TGTGCCAGTAGTATAGATCTATCGGGAGGGCAGCCCCAGCATTTT,CASSIDLSGGQPQHF
TRBV6-5,-,-,TRBJ1-1,TGTGCCAGCAGTTACACCACTCGGGTGACTGAAGCTTTCTTT,CASSYTTRVTEAFF
TRBV5-8,-,TRBD1,TRBJ2-1,TGTGCCAGCAGCTCAGGGGGCAGCCGCTCCTACAATGAGCAGTTCTTC,CASSSGGSRSYNEQFF
TRBV29-1,-,TRBD2,TRBJ2-7,TGCAGCGTTCGTATCCCCGGGGGGTCGTACTTC,CSVRIPGGSYF
TRBV5-1,-,TRBD2,TRBJ2-5,TGCGCCAGCAGCTTGGTGGCGGGAGGAGGGGAGACCCAGTACTTC,CASSLVAGGGETQYF
TRBV7-2,-,TRBD1,TRBJ1-3,TGTGCCAGCAGCCCAAGGACAGGTGGGGTAAACACCATATATTTT,CASSPRTGGVNTIYF
TRBV6-5,once,TRBD1,TRBJ1-2,TGTGCCAGCAGTTTGGGCAGGGGGCATTTAGGGTATGGCTACACCTTC,CASSLGRGHLGYGYTF
TRBV30,-,-,TRBJ2-5,TGTGCCTGGAGTGTAACGTCCCAGGGAGAGACCCAGTACTTC,CAWSVTSQGETQYF
TRBV4-3,-,TRBD2,TRBJ2-7,TGCGCCAGCAGCCAGGGAGCCGGGACTAGCGGGGATGTTCCCTACGAGCAGTACTTC,CASSQGAGTSGDVPYEQYF
TRBV18,-,-,TRBJ1-2,TGTGCCAGCTCACCGAGACAGGCGGGTGATGGCTACACCTTC,CASSPRQAGDGYTF
TRBV25-1,-,-,TRBJ2-1,TGTGCCAGCACCTCCCTGGGGCAGCAGCAGTTCTTC,CASTSLGQQQFF
TRBV7-2,-,-,TRBJ2-7,TGTGCCAGCAGCTTGACGGGGGCCTACGAGCAGTACTTC,CASSLTGAYEQYF
TRBV11-2,-,TRBD1,TRBJ2-7,TGTGCCAGCAGCCCCAGGACAGGGGCGAACGAGCAGTACTTC,CASSPRTGANEQYF
TRBV18,-,-,TRBJ1-6,TGTGCCAGCTCACGGGACCGGGGGAATTCACCCCTCCACTTT,CASSRDRGNSPLHF
TRBV27,-,-,TRBJ2-2,TGTGCCAGCAGTCCATACTCTACGGGGACCGGGGAGCTGTTTTTT,CASSPYSTGTGELFF
TRBV10-3,-,TRBD1,TRBJ1-1,TGTGCCACCCAGGGGGCTCAGAACACTGAAGCTTTCTTT,CATQGAQNTEAFF
TRBV5-6,-,-,TRBJ1-2,TGTGCCAGCAGCCCTGGAGGGAACTATGGCTACACCTTC,CASSPGGNYGYTF
TRBV7-2,-,-,TRBJ1-2,TGTGCCAGCAGCTCCCCCTGGCCCCCTAACTATGGCTACACCTTC,CASSSPWPPNYGYTF
TRBV9,few,-,TRBJ2-7,TGTGCCAGCAGCGTCAGACGTACAGGCGAGCAGTACTTC,CASSVRRTGEQYF
TRBV11-1,-,TRBD2,TRBJ2-7,TGTGCCAGCAGCTTCCGCGGGGGGTACGAGCAGTACTTC,CASSFRGGYEQYF
TRBV27,-,-,TRBJ2-2,TGTGCCAGCGGAACGAAACTAGCGAACACCGGGGAGCTGTTTTTT,CASGTKLANTGELFF
TRBV30,-,-,TRBJ2-1,TGTGCCTGGACCTCCGGGACATGGGACAATGAGCAGTTCTTC,CAWTSGTWDNEQFF
TRBV7-2,-,-,TRBJ1-1,TGTGCCAGCAGCTTAATGAGAGGGTCTGAAGCTTTCTTT,CASSLMRGSEAFF
TRBV7-9,-,TRBD1,TRBJ1-1,TGTGCCAGCAGCTCCTACCAGAACAGGGGTATGAACACTGAAGCTTTCTTT,CASSSYQNRGMNTEAFF
TRBV7-9,-,-,TRBJ1-2,TGTGCCAGCAGCCACGAGACACTTGGTGGCTACACCTTC,CASSHETLGGYTF
TRBV4-3,once,-,TRBJ2-7,TGCGCCAGCACCCAGGCGGTGGGTACCTACGAGCAGTACTTC,CASTQAVGTYEQYF
TRBV19,-,TRBD2,TRBJ2-7,TGTGCCAGTAGTGCTAATAGCGGGAGGGCCAGGTTCGAGCAGTACTTC,CASSANSGRARFEQYF
TRBV15,-,-,TRBJ1-3,TGTGCCACCAGCAGAGATCCAGGGCCTGGAAACACCATATATTTT,CATSRDPGPGNTIYF
TRBV6-1,-,-,TRBJ1-2,TGTGCCAGCATTTTACAGGCTGGGGACTATGGCTACACCTTC,CASILQAGDYGYTF